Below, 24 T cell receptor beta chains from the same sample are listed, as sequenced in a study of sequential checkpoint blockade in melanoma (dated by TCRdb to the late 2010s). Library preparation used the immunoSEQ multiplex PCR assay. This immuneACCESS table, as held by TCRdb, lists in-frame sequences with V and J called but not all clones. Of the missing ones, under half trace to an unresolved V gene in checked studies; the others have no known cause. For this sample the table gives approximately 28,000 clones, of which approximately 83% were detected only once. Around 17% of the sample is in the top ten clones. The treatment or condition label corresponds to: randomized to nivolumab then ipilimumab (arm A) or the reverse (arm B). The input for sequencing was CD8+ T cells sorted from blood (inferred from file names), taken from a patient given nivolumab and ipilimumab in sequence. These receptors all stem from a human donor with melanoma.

CDR3 region: CGKPQRITKTYGYTF. The CDR3 region has the DNA TGTGGCAAGCCCCAGAGGATAACGAAGACCTATGGCTACACCTTC. V gene TRBV8-2 combines with J gene TRBJ1-2. TRBV8-2 is a documented pseudogene. The CDR3 contains 15 residues.

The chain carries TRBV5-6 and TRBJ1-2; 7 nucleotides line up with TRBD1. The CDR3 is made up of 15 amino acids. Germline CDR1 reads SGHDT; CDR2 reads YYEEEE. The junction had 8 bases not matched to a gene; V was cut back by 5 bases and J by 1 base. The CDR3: CASRGAGQFNYGYTF. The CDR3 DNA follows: TGTGCCAGCAGAGGCGCGGGACAGTTTAACTATGGCTACACCTTC. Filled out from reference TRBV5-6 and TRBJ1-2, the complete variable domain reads DAGVTQSPTHLIKTRGQQVTLRCSPKSGHDTVSWYQQALGQGPQFIFQYYEEEERQRGNFPDRFSGHQFPNYSSELNVNALLLGDSALYLCASRGAGQFNYGYTFGSGTRLTVV.

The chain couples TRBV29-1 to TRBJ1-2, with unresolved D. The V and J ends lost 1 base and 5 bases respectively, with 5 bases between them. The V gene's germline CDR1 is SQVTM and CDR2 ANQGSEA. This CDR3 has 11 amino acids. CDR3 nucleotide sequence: TGCAGCGTTGAAGGACTTTATGGCTACACCTTC. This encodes CSVEGLYGYTF.

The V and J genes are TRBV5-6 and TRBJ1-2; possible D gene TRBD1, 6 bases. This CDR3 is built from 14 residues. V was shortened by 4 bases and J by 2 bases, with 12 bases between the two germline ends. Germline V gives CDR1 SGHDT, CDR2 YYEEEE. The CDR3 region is CASSPTGTNYGYTF. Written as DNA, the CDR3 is TGTGCCAGCAGCCCCACAGGGACAAACTATGGCTACACCTTC.

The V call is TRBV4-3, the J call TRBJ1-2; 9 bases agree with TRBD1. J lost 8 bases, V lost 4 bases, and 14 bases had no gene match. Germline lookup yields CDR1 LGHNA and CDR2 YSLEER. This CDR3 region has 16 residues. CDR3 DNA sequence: TGCGCCAGCAGCCCCATTGTGACGGGGGACAGGGACGGCTACACCTTC. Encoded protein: CASSPIVTGDRDGYTF.

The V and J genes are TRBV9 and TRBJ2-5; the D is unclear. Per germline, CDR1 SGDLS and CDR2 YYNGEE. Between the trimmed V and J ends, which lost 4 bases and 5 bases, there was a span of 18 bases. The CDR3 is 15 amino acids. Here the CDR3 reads CASSIAGSHGETQYF. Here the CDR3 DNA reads TGTGCCAGCAGCATAGCCGGGTCTCATGGGGAGACCCAGTACTTC.

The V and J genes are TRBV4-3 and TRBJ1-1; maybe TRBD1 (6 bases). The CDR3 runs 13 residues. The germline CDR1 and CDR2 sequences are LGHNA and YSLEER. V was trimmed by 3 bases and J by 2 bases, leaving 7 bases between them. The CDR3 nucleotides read TGCGCCAGCAGCCAGACAGGTAACACTGAAGCTTTCTTT. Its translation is CASSQTGNTEAFF.

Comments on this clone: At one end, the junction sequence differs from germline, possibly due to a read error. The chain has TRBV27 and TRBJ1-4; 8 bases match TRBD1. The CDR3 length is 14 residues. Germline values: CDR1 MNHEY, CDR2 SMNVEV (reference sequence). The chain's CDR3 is CASGLDRVDEKLFF. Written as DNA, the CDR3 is TGTGCCAGCGGTTTGGACAGGGTAGACGAAAAACTGTTTTTT.

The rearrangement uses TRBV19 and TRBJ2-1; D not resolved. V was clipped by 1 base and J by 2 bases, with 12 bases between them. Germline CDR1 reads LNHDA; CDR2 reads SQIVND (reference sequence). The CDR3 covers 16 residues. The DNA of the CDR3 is TGTGCCAGTAGTATAGGCCAGGCTGGTCCCTACAATGAGCAGTTCTTC. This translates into CASSIGQAGPYNEQFF.

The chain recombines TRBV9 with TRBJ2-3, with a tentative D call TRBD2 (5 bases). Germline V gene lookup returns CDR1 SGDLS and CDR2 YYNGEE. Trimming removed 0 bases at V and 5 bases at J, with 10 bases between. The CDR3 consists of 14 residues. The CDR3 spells CASSVDLRVDTQYF. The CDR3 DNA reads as TGTGCCAGCAGCGTAGATTTGCGGGTAGATACGCAGTATTTT.

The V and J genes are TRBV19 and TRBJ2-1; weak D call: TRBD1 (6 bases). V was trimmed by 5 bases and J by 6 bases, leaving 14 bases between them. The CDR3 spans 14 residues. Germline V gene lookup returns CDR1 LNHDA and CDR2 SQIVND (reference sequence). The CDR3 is CASSWGRSVNEQFF. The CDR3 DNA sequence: TGTGCCAGTAGTTGGGGGCGGAGCGTCAATGAGCAGTTCTTC.

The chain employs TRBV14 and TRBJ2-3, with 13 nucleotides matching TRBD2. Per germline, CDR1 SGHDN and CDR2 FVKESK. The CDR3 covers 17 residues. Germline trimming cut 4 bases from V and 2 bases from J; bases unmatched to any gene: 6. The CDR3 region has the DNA TGTGCCAGCAGCCGCCGACTAGCGGGGGGATCCACAGATACGCAGTATTTT. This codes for CASSRRLAGGSTDTQYF. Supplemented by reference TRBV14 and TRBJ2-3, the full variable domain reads EAGVTQFPSHSVIEKGQTVTLRCDPISGHDNLYWYRRVMGKEIKFLLHFVKESKQDESGMPNNRFLAERTGGTYSTLKVQPAELEDSGVYFCASSRRLAGGSTDTQYFGPGTRLTVL.

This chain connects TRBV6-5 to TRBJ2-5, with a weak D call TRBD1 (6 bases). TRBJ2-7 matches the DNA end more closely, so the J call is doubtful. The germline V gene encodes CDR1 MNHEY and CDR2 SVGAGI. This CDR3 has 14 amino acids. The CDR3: CASSYGQTTYEQYF. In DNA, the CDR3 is TGTGCCAGCAGTTACGGACAGACAACCTACGAGCAGTACTTC.

The DNA of the CDR3 is TGTGCCAGCATGGGGCCTCCGGAGTACAATGAGCAGTTCTTC. It translates to CASMGPPEYNEQFF. V is TRBV6-5 and J is TRBJ2-1, with a weak D call TRBD1 (5 bases). The CDR3 is 14 residues long. With 7 bases removed from V and 4 bases from J, the gap between germline ends came to 14 bases. Looked up from germline, CDR1 is MNHEY and CDR2 is SVGAGI.

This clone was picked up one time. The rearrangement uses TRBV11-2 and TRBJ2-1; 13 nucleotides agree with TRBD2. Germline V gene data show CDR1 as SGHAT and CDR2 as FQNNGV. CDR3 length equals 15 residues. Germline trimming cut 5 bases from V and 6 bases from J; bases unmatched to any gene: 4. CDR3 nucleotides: TGTGCCAGCAGCCCCGGGACTAGCGGGGTCAATGAGCAGTTCTTC. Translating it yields CASSPGTSGVNEQFF.

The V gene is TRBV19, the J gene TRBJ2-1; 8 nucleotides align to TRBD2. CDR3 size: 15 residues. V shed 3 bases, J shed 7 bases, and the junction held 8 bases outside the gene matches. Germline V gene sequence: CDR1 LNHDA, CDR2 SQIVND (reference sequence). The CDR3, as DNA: TGTGCCAGTAGTATCTCGGGAGGGGGACAAAATGAGCAGTTCTTC. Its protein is CASSISGGGQNEQFF.

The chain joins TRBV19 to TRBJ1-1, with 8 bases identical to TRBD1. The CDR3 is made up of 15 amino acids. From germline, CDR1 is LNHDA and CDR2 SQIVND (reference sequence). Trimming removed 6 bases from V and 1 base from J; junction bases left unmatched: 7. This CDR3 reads CASRWDRSPNTEAFF. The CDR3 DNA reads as TGTGCCAGTAGGTGGGACAGGAGTCCGAACACTGAAGCTTTCTTT. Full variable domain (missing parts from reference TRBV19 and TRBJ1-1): DGGITQSPKYLFRKEGQNVTLSCEQNLNHDAMYWYRQDPGQGLRLIYYSQIVNDFQKGDIAEGYSVSREKKESFPLTVTSAQKNPTAFYLCASRWDRSPNTEAFFGQGTRLTVV.

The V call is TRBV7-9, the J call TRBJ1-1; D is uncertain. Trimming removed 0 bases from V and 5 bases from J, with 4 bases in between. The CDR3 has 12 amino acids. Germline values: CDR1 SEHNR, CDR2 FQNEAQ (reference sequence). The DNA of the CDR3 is TGTGCCAGCAGCTTAGCCGGTACTGAAGCTTTCTTT. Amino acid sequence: CASSLAGTEAFF.

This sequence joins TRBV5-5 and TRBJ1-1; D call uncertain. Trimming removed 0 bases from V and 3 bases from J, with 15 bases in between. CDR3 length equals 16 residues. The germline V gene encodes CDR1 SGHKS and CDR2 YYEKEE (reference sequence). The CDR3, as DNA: TGTGCCAGCAGCTTGGCCTATCGGGGAACCTACACTGAAGCTTTCTTT. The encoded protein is CASSLAYRGTYTEAFF. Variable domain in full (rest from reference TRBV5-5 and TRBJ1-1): DAGVTQSPTHLIKTRGQQVTLRCSPISGHKSVSWYQQVLGQGPQFIFQYYEKEERGRGNFPDRFSARQFPNYSSELNVNALLLGDSALYLCASSLAYRGTYTEAFFGQGTRLTVV.

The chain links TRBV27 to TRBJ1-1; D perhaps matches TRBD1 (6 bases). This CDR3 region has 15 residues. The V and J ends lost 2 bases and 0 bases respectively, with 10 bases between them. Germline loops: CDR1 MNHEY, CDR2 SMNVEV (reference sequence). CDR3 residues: CASSLSTGLNTEAFF. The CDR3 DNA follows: TGTGCCAGCAGTTTAAGTACAGGGTTGAACACTGAAGCTTTCTTT.

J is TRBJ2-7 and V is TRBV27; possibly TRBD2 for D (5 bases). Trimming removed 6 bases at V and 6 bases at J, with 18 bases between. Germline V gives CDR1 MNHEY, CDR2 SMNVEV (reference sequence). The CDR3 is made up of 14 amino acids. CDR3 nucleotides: TGTGCCAGCAGCAGTGACGGGGAATCTTTCGAGCAGTACTTC. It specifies CASSSDGESFEQYF.

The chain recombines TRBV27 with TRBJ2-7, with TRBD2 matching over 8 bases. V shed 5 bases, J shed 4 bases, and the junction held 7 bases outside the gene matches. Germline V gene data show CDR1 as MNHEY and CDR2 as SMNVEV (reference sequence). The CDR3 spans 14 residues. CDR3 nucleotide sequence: TGTGCCAGCAGTGCGGGGGGAGGACATTACGAGCAGTACTTC. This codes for CASSAGGGHYEQYF.

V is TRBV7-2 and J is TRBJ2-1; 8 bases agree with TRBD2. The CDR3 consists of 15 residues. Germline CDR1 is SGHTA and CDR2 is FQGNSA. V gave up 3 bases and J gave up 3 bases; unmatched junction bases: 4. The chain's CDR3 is CASSFIAGNYNEQFF. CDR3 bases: TGTGCCAGCAGCTTCATAGCGGGAAACTACAATGAGCAGTTCTTC.

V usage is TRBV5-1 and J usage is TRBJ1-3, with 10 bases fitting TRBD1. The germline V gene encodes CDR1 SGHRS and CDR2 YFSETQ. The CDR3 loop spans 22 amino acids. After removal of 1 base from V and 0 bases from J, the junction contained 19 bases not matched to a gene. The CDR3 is CASSLFSSQRTGGALSGNTIYF. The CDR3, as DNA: TGCGCCAGCAGCTTGTTCTCATCCCAGCGGACAGGGGGGGCCCTCTCTGGAAACACCATATATTTT.